Presented here are 8 T cell receptor beta chains from one specimen sequenced in a study of blood T cell repertoires in COVID-19. Clones were sequenced by immunoSEQ multiplex PCR, and TCRdb holds only the in-frame ones, with some missing. The sample includes over 250,000 clones, about 90% of them seen just once. The sample taken for sequencing was peripheral blood. All receptors derive from a person under 35 with COVID-19, enrolled during active disease.

Written as DNA, the CDR3 is TGTGCCAGCAGCTTAGATCGACAGGGGGCGGGTGGTACTGAAGCTTTCTTT. Amino acid sequence: CASSLDRQGAGGTEAFF. This sequence joins TRBV7-8 and TRBJ1-1, with 10 bases that match TRBD1. This CDR3 contains 17 residues. V dropped 1 base and J dropped 5; count of bases not matched to a gene: 10. The germline CDR1 and CDR2 sequences are SGHVS and FQNEAQ.

V and J are TRBV28 and TRBJ1-4; 8 positions agree with TRBD1. The CDR3 contains 16 residues. Per germline, CDR1 MDHEN and CDR2 SYDVKM. V was pared by 3 bases and J by 5 bases, with 8 bases of the junction left unmatched. Written as DNA, the CDR3 is TGTGCCAGCAGTTTCTGGACAGGGTTGGGAAATGAAAAACTGTTTTTT. It encodes CASSFWTGLGNEKLFF.

Here the CDR3 reads CASSLLGSGYTF. The DNA for the CDR3 is TGTGCCAGCAGCTTACTAGGGAGCGGCTACACCTTC. The rearrangement joins TRBV7-2 to TRBJ1-2; D not resolved. V was shortened by 2 bases and J by 8 bases, with 9 bases between the two germline ends. The length of the CDR3 is 12 residues. Per the germline V gene, CDR1 is SGHTA and CDR2 is FQGNSA.

This chain's CDR3 is CASSVGTGSDQPQHF. In nucleotides, the CDR3 is TGTGCCAGCAGCGTAGGGACAGGGTCGGATCAGCCCCAGCATTTT. The chain joins TRBV9 to TRBJ1-5, with 8 bases aligning to TRBD1. With V trimmed by 0 bases and J by 5 bases, 4 bases remained unmatched. Per the germline V gene, CDR1 is SGDLS and CDR2 is YYNGEE. This CDR3 contains 15 residues.

This chain links TRBV5-4 with TRBJ2-7; perhaps TRBD1 as D (5 bases). CDR3 length: 15 residues. Germline values: CDR1 SGHNT, CDR2 YYREEE (reference sequence). The V end was cut by 0 bases, the J end by 6 bases, with 16 bases between. CDR3 in DNA: TGTGCCAGCAGCTTGGGGGTAGCACAGGCGTCCGAGCAGTACTTC. It encodes CASSLGVAQASEQYF.

This chain joins TRBV7-6 and TRBJ2-7; TRBD1 matches 8 bases. The CDR3 totals 15 residues. The J segment lost 3 bases and the V segment lost 5 bases, leaving 9 bases of the junction unmatched. Germline assignment: CDR1 SGHVS and CDR2 FNYEAQ. The CDR3 DNA reads as TGTGCCAGCAGCCCAGGACAGGGAGGAGGCTACGAGCAGTACTTC. As protein: CASSPGQGGGYEQYF.

The chain has TRBV11-2 and TRBJ2-1; D perhaps matches TRBD1 (5 bases). Germline V gene lookup returns CDR1 SGHAT and CDR2 FQNNGV. CDR3 length: 15 residues. V lost 3 bases to trimming and J lost 1 base, with 10 bases between them. CDR3 protein: CASSFLGVSYNEQFF. In nucleotides, the CDR3 is TGTGCCAGCAGCTTCCTAGGGGTGTCCTACAATGAGCAGTTCTTC.

The chain carries TRBV9 and TRBJ2-2; tentative D call: TRBD1 (6 bases). This CDR3 is 13 amino acids long. Trimming removed 8 bases at V and 1 base at J, with 9 bases between. Germline V gene data show CDR1 as SGDLS and CDR2 as YYNGEE. The CDR3 protein is CASQGRNTGELFF. The CDR3 DNA is TGTGCCAGTCAGGGGCGGAACACCGGGGAGCTGTTTTTT.